This T cell receptor beta chain derives from a study of blood T cell repertoires in COVID-19. Study-level information: Acute-phase and convalescent COVID-19 samples originated in the United States, Italy and Spain.

CDR3 length: 15 residues. The junction had 4 bases not matched to a gene; V was cut back by 5 bases and J by 0 bases. Germline CDR1 MNHEY, CDR2 SVGAGI. Enrolled through a virtual design, the participants were between roughly 18 and 90 years of age and came from some 26 US areas. Recovered participants had two consecutive negative NP/OP PCR tests, healthcare professional clearance, or symptom resolution. As originally analysed: Amplification with reference gene primers provided the estimates of nucleated cell counts. The data were produced by immunoSEQ multiplex PCR, yet TCRdb's version contains in-frame clones alone and is incomplete. V and J calls and clone size are copied from that table; D and trimming were computed from the DNA. The table shows 200,000 or so clones, with 88% occurring only once.

This clonotype was sampled from a woman in her twenties or thirties who had recovered from COVID-19. The sequenced sample consisted of PBMCs or T cells enriched from blood (not recorded which). V gene TRBV6-5 combines with J gene TRBJ1-3, with TRBD1 matching over 7 bases. The CDR3 reads CASSRQGISGNTIYF. The DNA for the CDR3 is TGTGCCAGCAGTCGACAGGGAATCTCTGGAAACACCATATATTTT.